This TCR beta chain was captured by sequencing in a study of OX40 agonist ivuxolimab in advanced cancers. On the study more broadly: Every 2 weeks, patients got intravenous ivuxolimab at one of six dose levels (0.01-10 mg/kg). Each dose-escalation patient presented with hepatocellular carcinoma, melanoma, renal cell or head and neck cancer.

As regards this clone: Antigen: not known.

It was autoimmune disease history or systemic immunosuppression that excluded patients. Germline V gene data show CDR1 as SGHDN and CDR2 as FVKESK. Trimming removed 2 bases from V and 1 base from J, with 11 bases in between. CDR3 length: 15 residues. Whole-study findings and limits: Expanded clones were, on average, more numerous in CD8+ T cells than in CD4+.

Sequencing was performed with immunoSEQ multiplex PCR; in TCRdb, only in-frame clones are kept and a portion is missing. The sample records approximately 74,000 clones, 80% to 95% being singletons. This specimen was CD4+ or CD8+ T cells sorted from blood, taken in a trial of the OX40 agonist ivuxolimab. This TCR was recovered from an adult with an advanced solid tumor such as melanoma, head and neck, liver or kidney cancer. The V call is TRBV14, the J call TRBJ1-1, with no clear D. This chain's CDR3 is CASSQISSSNTEAFF. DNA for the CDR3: TGTGCCAGCAGCCAAATTTCGAGTTCGAACACTGAAGCTTTCTTT.